Listed here are 29 T cell receptor beta chains from one sample, sequenced in a study of T cell clonality in common variable immunodeficiency. Assay: immunoSEQ multiplex PCR; the TCRdb copy retains only in-frame clones and omits some. The record shows about 34,000 clones for this sample, with no singletons present. Sequenced: peripheral blood mononuclear cells. These receptors all come from a person between 18 and 75 years old in good health.

This clone was recorded at least ten times. The read comes to an end 3 residues before the CDR3 does, leaving the germline J gene to fill in the end. The chain combines TRBV12-3 or TRBV12-4 with TRBJ2-1; TRBD2 agrees at 8 bases. The V gene end was trimmed by 6 bases and the J gene end by 4 bases; junction bases not matched to a gene: 5. The CDR3 totals 14 residues. CDR3 loop: CASRKTSDYNEQFF. Incomplete CDR3 DNA: TGTGCCAGCAGAAAGACTAGCGATTACAATGAG.

The sample holds a few counts of this clone. The CDR3 goes on 3 residues after the read ends, and that part is filled in from the germline J gene. The chain carries TRBV5-6 and TRBJ2-7; 9 positions agree with TRBD1. Trimming cost V 4 bases and J 3 bases; bases outside gene matches: 8. Germline-derived CDR1 and CDR2 are SGHDT and YYEEEE. CDR3 length: 15 amino acids. The CDR3 spells CASSGKTGGFYEQYF. The sequenced CDR3 bases are TGTGCCAGCAGCGGGAAGACAGGGGGATTCTACGAG.

Many counts were recorded for this clone. The read falls 3 residues short of the CDR3 end, and the missing part is taken from the germline J gene. The rearrangement uses TRBV30 and TRBJ2-2; 10 nucleotides agree with TRBD1. Germline loops: CDR1 GTSNPN, CDR2 SVGIG (reference sequence). The CDR3 runs to 13 residues. CDR3 protein: CAWSGQGAPRLFF. CDR3 DNA, as far as it was read: TGTGCCTGGAGTGGACAGGGGGCCCCAAGG.

This clone was counted at least ten times. The sequenced fragment ends 3 residues before the CDR3 boundary, so the rest is inferred from the germline J gene. The chain is built from TRBV7-3 and TRBJ2-1; 8 bases are a match to TRBD2. The CDR3 is 15 amino acids. The V gene's germline CDR1 is SGHTA and CDR2 FQGTGA. With V trimmed by 6 bases and J by 3 bases, 7 bases remained unmatched. The sequenced part of the CDR3 DNA is TGTGCCAGCAGTTCGAGCGGGGGCGGCTACAATGAG. This encodes CASSSSGGGYNE. The full-length CDR3 reads as CASSSSGGGYNEQFF.

This clone was recorded at least ten times. The CDR3 end lies 3 residues beyond the end of the read and is filled in from the germline J gene. The chain joins TRBV7-2 to TRBJ2-5; 10 bases match TRBD2. Germline loops: CDR1 SGHTA, CDR2 FQGNSA. With 5 bases clipped from V and 0 bases from J, the junction kept 3 bases outside the gene matches. CDR3 size: 15 residues. The CDR3 loop reads CASSPGLADQETQYF. The sequenced part of the CDR3 DNA is TGTGCCAGCAGCCCCGGACTAGCGGACCAAGAGACC.

This clone was found many times. The CDR3 extends 3 residues past the end of the read, so its final part is completed from the germline J gene. The chain joins TRBV20-1 to TRBJ1-2; possibly TRBD1 for D (6 bases). CDR1 and CDR2 (germline): DFQATT, SNEGSKA (reference sequence). CDR3 size: 16 residues. The CDR3 here is CSARVPNRARDNGYTF. The CDR3 bases that were read are TGCAGTGCTAGAGTCCCGAACAGGGCCCGAGACAACGGC.

The table lists this clone with many counts. The read terminates 3 residues before the CDR3 end, so the remaining end is supplied by the germline J gene. The genes are TRBV7-8 and TRBJ1-2; D is perhaps TRBD1 (5 bases). The CDR3 totals 15 residues. The V gene's germline CDR1 is SGHVS and CDR2 FQNEAQ. V gave up 4 bases and J gave up 2 bases, with 14 bases separating them. The CDR3 is CASSSRGLTNYGYTF. CDR3 DNA (partial): TGTGCCAGCAGCTCGAGGGGTTTGACGAACTATGGC.

To note about this clone: Sequencing ends 3 residues short of the CDR3 end; the germline J gene provides the rest. The V and J genes are TRBV6-2 or TRBV6-3 and TRBJ1-2; D is ambiguous. Per the germline V gene, CDR1 is MNHEY and CDR2 is SVGEGT. The CDR3 has 12 amino acids. The CDR3 sequence is CASSFTNYDYTF. CDR3 bases read: TGTGCCAGCAGTTTCACAAACTACGAC.

This clone was seen at least ten times. From the germline J gene comes the end of the CDR3, since the read stops 3 residues before it. The rearrangement joins TRBV7-8 to TRBJ2-1; 8 nucleotides agree with TRBD1. Germline V gene lookup returns CDR1 SGHVS and CDR2 FQNEAQ. With V trimmed by 7 bases and J by 6 bases, 17 bases remained unmatched. The CDR3 spans 17 residues. CDR3 in amino acids: CASNRGDGTRWFNEQFF. The CDR3 bases that were read are TGTGCCAGCAACAGGGGGGACGGGACCAGATGGTTCAATGAG.

This clone was seen ten or more times. The DNA ends 3 residues before the CDR3 does, and the rest of the CDR3 is filled in from the germline J gene. The chain links TRBV20-1 to TRBJ1-5; D gene uncertain. Trimming removed 1 base from V and 5 bases from J, with 12 bases in between. This CDR3 has 14 amino acids. From germline, CDR1 is DFQATT and CDR2 SNEGSKA (reference sequence). The CDR3 spells CSARAAPSDQPQHF. Partial CDR3 DNA: TGCAGTGCTAGAGCGGCGCCAAGCGATCAGCCC.

This clone was observed at least ten times. The CDR3 end lies 3 residues beyond the end of the read and is filled in from the germline J gene. The gene calls are TRBV18 and TRBJ2-1; D unresolved. This CDR3 is built from 12 residues. Germline V gives CDR1 KGHSH, CDR2 LQKENI. V lost 4 bases and J 6 bases, leaving 7 bases between the germline ends. The covered CDR3 bases are TGTGCCAGCTCACTATCCCGCAATGAG. This translates into CASSLSRNE. The complete CDR3 sequence is CASSLSRNEQFF. Using reference TRBV18 and TRBJ2-1 for the parts outside the CDR3, the full variable domain is NAGVMQNPRHLVRRRGQEARLRCSPMKGHSHVYWYRQLPEEGLKFMVYLQKENIIDESGMPKERFSAEFPKEGPSILRIQQVVRGDSAAYFCASSLSRNEQFFGPGTRLTVL.

Many counts were recorded for this clone. The read gets to within 3 residues of the CDR3 end, and the germline J gene fills in the rest. This sequence joins TRBV11-3 and TRBJ2-2; 7 bases are a match to TRBD2. Unmatched junction bases numbered 6, after V lost 3 bases and J lost 5 bases. Germline V gene data show CDR1 as SGHNT and CDR2 as YENEEA. There are 15 residues in the CDR3. CDR3 sequence: CASSLTSYNTGELFF. The sequenced part of the CDR3 DNA is TGTGCCAGCAGCTTGACTAGCTATAATACCGGGGAG. The full variable domain, completed using reference TRBV11-3 and TRBJ2-2, is EAGVVQSPRYKIIEKKQPVAFWCNPISGHNTLYWYLQNLGQGPELLIRYENEEAVDDSQLPKDRFSAERLKGVDSTLKIQPAELGDSAVYLCASSLTSYNTGELFFGEGSRLTVL.

This clone was counted ten times or more. The CDR3 extends 3 residues past the end of the read, so its final part is completed from the germline J gene. V and J are TRBV19 and TRBJ1-5; the match to TRBD1 covers 7 bases. V was pared by 3 bases and J by 5 bases, with 7 bases of the junction left unmatched. Germline V gene sequence: CDR1 LNHDA, CDR2 SQIVND (reference sequence). The CDR3 is made up of 15 amino acids. Partial CDR3 DNA: TGTGCCAGTAGTATGTCCCAGGGGGGATATCAGCCC. It yields the protein CASSMSQGGYQP. The CDR3, in full, reads CASSMSQGGYQPQHF.

This clone has a count of ten or more. The sequenced part of the CDR3 DNA is TGTGCCAGCAGCCCTAGCGGGATCTCCTACGAG. Residues: CASSPSGISYE. The CDR3 as a whole reads CASSPSGISYEQYF. The chain carries TRBV7-8 and TRBJ2-7; 9 bases agree with TRBD2. The CDR3 extends 3 residues past the end of the read, so its final part is completed from the germline J gene. The CDR3 has 14 residues. Losses at the gene ends were 5 bases for V and 0 bases for J; bases not matched to a gene: 2. Germline V CDR1 and CDR2: SGHVS, FQNEAQ.

This clone appeared many times. Read sequence stops 3 residues before the CDR3 end, and the germline J gene provides the missing end. The chain couples TRBV30 to TRBJ1-4, with TRBD1 as a possible D gene (5 bases). Per the germline V gene, CDR1 is GTSNPN and CDR2 is SVGIG (reference sequence). The length of the CDR3 is 16 residues. Deletions cut 4 bases from V and 4 bases from J, with 19 bases between. CDR3 amino acids: CAWTPFSGDFNEKLFF. CDR3 bases read: TGTGCCTGGACTCCTTTCTCCGGGGACTTTAATGAAAAA.

This clone was picked up many times. From the germline J gene comes the end of the CDR3, since the read stops 3 residues before it. The V and J genes are TRBV12-3 or TRBV12-4 and TRBJ2-7; 7 positions match TRBD1. The CDR3 is 15 amino acids. V was clipped by 2 bases and J by 3 bases; unmatched bases: 7. The CDR3 DNA, read in part, is TGTGCCAGCAGTTTACGGGGACAGATCAACTACGAG. It specifies CASSLRGQINYE. The full CDR3 sequence reads CASSLRGQINYEQYF.

This clone was found many times. The read stops 3 residues short of the end of the CDR3; the missing end is completed from the germline J gene. The V call is TRBV2, the J call TRBJ2-3; possibly TRBD2 for D (6 bases). The CDR3 has 15 amino acids. The germline CDR1 and CDR2 sequences are SNHLY and FYNNEI. Trimming shortened V by 5 bases and J by 2 bases, and 14 bases separated the two germline ends. The covered CDR3 bases are TGTGCCAGCAGTCTCGTGCGGACTAACACAGATACG. This encodes CASSLVRTNTDT. The whole CDR3 reads CASSLVRTNTDTQYF.

This clone was observed many times. The read halts 3 residues ahead of the CDR3 end, with the missing end drawn from the germline J gene. The genes are TRBV14 and TRBJ2-7; 12 nucleotides match TRBD1. The CDR3 is made up of 19 amino acids. With V trimmed by 6 bases and J by 2 bases, 17 bases remained unmatched. Germline V CDR1 and CDR2: SGHDN, FVKESK. CDR3 amino acids: CASSRFTGTGGRSPYEQYF. The CDR3 DNA, read in part, is TGTGCCAGCAGTCGATTTACCGGGACAGGGGGCAGGAGCCCCTACGAG.

The table lists this clone with many counts. The read finishes 3 residues shy of the CDR3 end, and the germline J gene is used to complete it. The V call is TRBV5-3, the J call TRBJ2-3; D perhaps matches TRBD2 (6 bases). TRBV5-3 carries the ORF label, with uncertain function. The V and J ends lost 0 bases and 3 bases respectively, with 14 bases between them. The CDR3 loop spans 16 amino acids. The sequenced CDR3 bases are TGTGCCAGAAGCTTGGTCCCCCCCGGGGGAACAGATACG. Residues: CARSLVPPGGTDT. The whole CDR3 protein reads CARSLVPPGGTDTQYF.

This clone was recorded at least ten times. The sequenced CDR3 bases are TGCGCCAGCAGCTCCCGACTAGCGGGAGGTGTGGTAGGGGAGACC. It codes for CASSSRLAGGVVGET. The CDR3 in full is CASSSRLAGGVVGETQYF. The rearrangement links TRBV5-1 to TRBJ2-5; 13 nucleotides align to TRBD2. Read sequence stops 3 residues before the CDR3 end, and the germline J gene provides the missing end. This CDR3 spans 18 amino acids. J was trimmed by 5 bases and V by 3 bases; bases with no gene match: 13. Germline V gene sequence: CDR1 SGHRS, CDR2 YFSETQ. Full variable domain (missing parts from reference TRBV5-1 and TRBJ2-5): KAGVTQTPRYLIKTRGQQVTLSCSPISGHRSVSWYQQTPGQGLQFLFEYFSETQRNKGNFPGRFSGRQFSNSRSEMNVSTLELGDSALYLCASSSRLAGGVVGETQYFGPGTRLLVL.

This clone was found many times. The CDR3 here is CATAGVAGANVLTF. The part of the CDR3 DNA that was read is TGTGCCACGGCAGGGGTCGCGGGGGCCAACGTC. J is TRBJ2-6 and V is TRBV12-3 or TRBV12-4, with TRBD1 as a possible D gene (6 bases). Read coverage stops 3 residues before the CDR3 terminus; the germline J gene supplies the remainder. V lost 10 bases and J 4 bases, leaving 14 bases between the germline ends. This CDR3 has 14 residues.

This clone was observed many times. The sequenced fragment ends 3 residues before the CDR3 boundary, so the rest is inferred from the germline J gene. J is TRBJ2-1 and V is TRBV19; 11 positions match TRBD2. The CDR3 sequence is 17 residues long. Trimming took 5 bases from V and 0 from J; bases not matched to a gene: 6. CDR1 is LNHDA and CDR2 is SQIVND in the germline V gene (reference sequence). The CDR3 is CASSPRLAGYSYNEQFF. The CDR3 bases that were read are TGTGCCAGTAGTCCTAGACTAGCGGGGTACTCCTACAATGAG.

This clone was picked up a small number of times. The sequenced fragment ends 3 residues before the CDR3 boundary, so the rest is inferred from the germline J gene. This chain joins TRBV10-2 and TRBJ1-5; 11 nucleotides agree with TRBD1. CDR1 is WSHSY and CDR2 is SAAADI in the germline V gene. The CDR3 covers 16 residues. J lost 3 bases, V lost 0 bases, and 1 base had no gene match. Incomplete CDR3 DNA: TGCGCCAGCAGTGAGTCGGGACAGGGGGACAATCAGCCC. It encodes CASSESGQGDNQP. The whole CDR3 reads CASSESGQGDNQPQHF.

This clone was seen ten or more times. The read gets to within 3 residues of the CDR3 end, and the germline J gene fills in the rest. The rearrangement uses TRBV7-9 and TRBJ2-3; no definite D call. The CDR3 has 12 residues. Trimming left V 5 bases short and J 6 bases short, with 9 bases between. Germline lookup yields CDR1 SEHNR and CDR2 FQNEAQ (reference sequence). The sequenced part of the CDR3 DNA is TGTGCCAGCAGCCGCCCTAAGGATACG. It translates to CASSRPKDT. The whole CDR3 sequence reads CASSRPKDTQYF.

This clone showed up many times. The CDR3 sequence is CASRKPLLAAARNEQFF. CDR3 bases read: TGTGCCAGCAGGAAACCTCTACTAGCGGCCGCCAGGAATGAG. This sequence joins TRBV6-2 or TRBV6-3 and TRBJ2-1; 8 positions match TRBD2. The read terminates 3 residues ahead of where the CDR3 ends, so the germline J gene completes it. Germline V gene sequence: CDR1 MNHEY, CDR2 SVGEGT. V shed 6 bases, J shed 7 bases, and the junction held 17 bases outside the gene matches. The CDR3 covers 17 residues.

This clone was counted ten times or more. The read finishes 3 residues shy of the CDR3 end, and the germline J gene is used to complete it. This specimen includes other DNA sequences encoding the same CDR3. This sequence joins TRBV2 and TRBJ1-2, with TRBD1 matching 7 bases. CDR1 is SNHLY and CDR2 is FYNNEI in the germline V gene. Trimming removed 6 bases from V and 3 bases from J; junction bases left unmatched: 4. There are 13 residues in the CDR3. The CDR3 reads CASRSDRYYGYTF. Incomplete CDR3 DNA: TGTGCCAGCAGATCGGACAGGTACTATGGC.

This clone was picked up many times. The read ends 3 residues before the CDR3 terminus; that terminus is restored from the germline J gene. This chain uses TRBV19 with TRBJ2-4, with 9 bases lining up with TRBD1. This CDR3 has 14 residues. Germline V gene sequence: CDR1 LNHDA, CDR2 SQIVND (reference sequence). J was trimmed by 3 bases and V by 7 bases; bases with no gene match: 4. The covered CDR3 bases are TGTGCCAGTAACAGGGGGCCAGGCAAAAACATT. Residues: CASNRGPGKNI. The complete CDR3 reads CASNRGPGKNIQYF.

This clone was observed at least ten times. Read data end 3 residues before the CDR3 end; the end is taken from the germline J gene. The gene calls are TRBV12-3 or TRBV12-4 and TRBJ1-5, with TRBD1 matching 7 bases. The J segment lost 6 bases and the V segment lost 6 bases, leaving 8 bases of the junction unmatched. The CDR3 consists of 14 residues. Incomplete CDR3 DNA: TGTGCCAGCAGAGGTACAGGGGTGGGTCAGCCC. Translation gives CASRGTGVGQP. The complete CDR3 protein is CASRGTGVGQPQHF.

The sample holds many counts of this clone. The DNA ends 3 residues before the CDR3 does, and the rest of the CDR3 is filled in from the germline J gene. V and J are TRBV30 and TRBJ1-1, with a possible D match to TRBD1 (5 bases). The V end was cut by 3 bases, the J end by 6 bases, with 8 bases between. Looked up from germline, CDR1 is GTSNPN and CDR2 is SVGIG (reference sequence). CDR3 length equals 11 residues. The DNA read from the CDR3 is TGTGCCTGGAGCGGGGGTCCTGAA. It encodes CAWSGGPE. The whole CDR3 region reads CAWSGGPEAFF.